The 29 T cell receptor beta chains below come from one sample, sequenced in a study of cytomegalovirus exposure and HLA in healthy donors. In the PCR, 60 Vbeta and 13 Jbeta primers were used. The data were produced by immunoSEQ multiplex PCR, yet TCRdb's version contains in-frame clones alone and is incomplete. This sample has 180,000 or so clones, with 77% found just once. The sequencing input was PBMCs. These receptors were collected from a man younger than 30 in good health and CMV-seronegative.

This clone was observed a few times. This chain's CDR3 is CASSGEGLNQPQHF. CDR3 DNA: TGTGCCAGCAGCGGGGAGGGGTTGAATCAGCCCCAGCATTTT. The chain combines TRBV9 with TRBJ1-5; a weak D match, TRBD1 (5 bases). The V end was cut by 3 bases, the J end by 4 bases, with 11 bases between. The germline CDR1 and CDR2 sequences are SGDLS and YYNGEE. The CDR3 has 14 amino acids. Combining the CDR3 with reference TRBV9 and TRBJ1-5 gives the whole variable domain DSGVTQTPKHLITATGQRVTLRCSPRSGDLSVYWYQQSLDQGLQFLIQYYNGEERAKGNILERFSAQQFPDLHSELNLSSLELGDSALYFCASSGEGLNQPQHFGDGTRLSIL.

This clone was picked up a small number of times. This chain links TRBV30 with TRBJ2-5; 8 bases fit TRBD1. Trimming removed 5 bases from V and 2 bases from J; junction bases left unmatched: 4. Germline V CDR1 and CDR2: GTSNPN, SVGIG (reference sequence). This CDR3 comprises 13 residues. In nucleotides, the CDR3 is TGTGCCTGGGCAACAGGGGGTCAAGAGACCCAGTACTTC. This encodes CAWATGGQETQYF.

CDR3 loop: CASSYSSGSGYTF. Here the CDR3 DNA reads TGTGCCAGCAGTTACTCGAGTGGTTCTGGCTACACCTTC. The chain joins TRBV6-5 to TRBJ1-2; D gene unclear. Per germline, CDR1 MNHEY and CDR2 SVGAGI. V was shortened by 0 bases and J by 7 bases, with 9 bases between the two germline ends. CDR3 length: 13 amino acids.

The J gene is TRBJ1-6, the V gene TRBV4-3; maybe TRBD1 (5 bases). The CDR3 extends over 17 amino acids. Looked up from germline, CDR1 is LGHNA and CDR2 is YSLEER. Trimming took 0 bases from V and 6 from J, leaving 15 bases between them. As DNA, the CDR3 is TGCGCCAGCAGCCAAGAGGCCCGGGGGGGGATTAATTCACCCCTCCACTTT. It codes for CASSQEARGGINSPLHF.

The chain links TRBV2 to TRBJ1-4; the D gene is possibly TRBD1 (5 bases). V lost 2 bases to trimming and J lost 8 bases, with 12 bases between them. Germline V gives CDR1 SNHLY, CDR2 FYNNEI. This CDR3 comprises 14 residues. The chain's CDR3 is CASSEKGFREKLFF. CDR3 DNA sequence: TGTGCCAGCAGTGAAAAGGGGTTTCGAGAAAAACTGTTTTTT.

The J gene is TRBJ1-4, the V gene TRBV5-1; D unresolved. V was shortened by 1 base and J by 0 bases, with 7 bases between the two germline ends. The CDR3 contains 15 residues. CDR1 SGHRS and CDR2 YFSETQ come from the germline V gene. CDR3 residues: CASSLLGATNEKLFF. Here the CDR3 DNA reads TGCGCCAGCAGCTTGTTGGGCGCAACTAATGAAAAACTGTTTTTT.

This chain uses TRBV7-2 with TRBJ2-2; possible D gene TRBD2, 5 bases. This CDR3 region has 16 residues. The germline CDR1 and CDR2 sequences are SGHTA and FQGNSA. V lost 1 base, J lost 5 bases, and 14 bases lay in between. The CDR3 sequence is CASSLVSGKGTGELFF. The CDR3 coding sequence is TGTGCCAGCAGCTTAGTTTCCGGGAAAGGAACCGGGGAGCTGTTTTTT.

The CDR3 loop is CSVGREQVEQFF. The CDR3 nucleotides are TGCAGCGTTGGTCGGGAGCAAGTTGAGCAGTTCTTC. The chain couples TRBV29-1 to TRBJ2-1; possibly TRBD2 for D (6 bases). V was pared by 4 bases and J by 9 bases, with 13 bases between. CDR3 length equals 12 residues. CDR1 and CDR2 from the germline V gene are SQVTM and ANQGSEA.

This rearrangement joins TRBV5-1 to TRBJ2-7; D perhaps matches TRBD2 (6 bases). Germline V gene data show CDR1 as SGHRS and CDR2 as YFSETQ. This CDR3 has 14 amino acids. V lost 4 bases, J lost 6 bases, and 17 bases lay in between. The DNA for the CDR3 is TGCGCCAGCAGCCGGGGGATACTATGGGGCGAGCAGTACTTC. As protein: CASSRGILWGEQYF.

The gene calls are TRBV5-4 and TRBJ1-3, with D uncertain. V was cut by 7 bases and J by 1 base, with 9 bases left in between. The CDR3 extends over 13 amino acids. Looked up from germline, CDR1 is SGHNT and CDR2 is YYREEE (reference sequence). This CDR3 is CASRQASGNTIYF. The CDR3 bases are TGTGCCAGCCGCCAAGCTTCTGGAAACACCATATATTTT.

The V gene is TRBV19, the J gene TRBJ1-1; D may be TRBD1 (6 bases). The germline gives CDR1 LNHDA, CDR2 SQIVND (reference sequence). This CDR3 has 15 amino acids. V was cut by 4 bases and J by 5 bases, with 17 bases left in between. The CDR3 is CASSNSGGVGTEAFF. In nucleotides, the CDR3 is TGTGCCAGTAGTAATTCGGGGGGCGTAGGGACTGAAGCTTTCTTT.

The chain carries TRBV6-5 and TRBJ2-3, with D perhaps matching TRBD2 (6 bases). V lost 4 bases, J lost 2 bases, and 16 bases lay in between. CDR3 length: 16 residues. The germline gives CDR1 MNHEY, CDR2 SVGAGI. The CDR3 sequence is CASSFRWGETTDTQYF. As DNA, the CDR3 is TGTGCCAGCAGTTTCCGCTGGGGGGAAACCACAGATACGCAGTATTTT.

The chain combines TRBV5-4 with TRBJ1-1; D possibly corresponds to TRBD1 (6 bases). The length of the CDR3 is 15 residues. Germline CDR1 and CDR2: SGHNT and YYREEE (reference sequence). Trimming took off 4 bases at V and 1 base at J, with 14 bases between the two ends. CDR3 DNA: TGTGCCAGCAGCGTCCGGGACACGTCGAACACTGAAGCTTTCTTT. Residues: CASSVRDTSNTEAFF. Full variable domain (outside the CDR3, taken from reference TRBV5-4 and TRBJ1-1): ETGVTQSPTHLIKTRGQQVTLRCSSQSGHNTVSWYQQALGQGPQFIFQYYREEENGRGNFPPRFSGLQFPNYSSELNVNALELDDSALYLCASSVRDTSNTEAFFGQGTRLTVV.

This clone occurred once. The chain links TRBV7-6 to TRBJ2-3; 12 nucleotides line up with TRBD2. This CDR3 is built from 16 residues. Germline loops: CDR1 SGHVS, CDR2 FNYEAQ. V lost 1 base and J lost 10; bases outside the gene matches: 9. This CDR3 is CASSLDASGGGRSQYF. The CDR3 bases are TGTGCCAGCAGCTTAGACGCTAGCGGGGGGGGGCGATCGCAGTATTTT.

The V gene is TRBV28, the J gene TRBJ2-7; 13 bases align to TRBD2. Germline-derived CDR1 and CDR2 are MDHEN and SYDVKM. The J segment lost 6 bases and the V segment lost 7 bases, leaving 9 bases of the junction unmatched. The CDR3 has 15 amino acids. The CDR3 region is CASTSGTSGTGEQYF. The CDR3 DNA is TGTGCCAGCACTTCAGGGACTAGCGGGACGGGCGAGCAGTACTTC.

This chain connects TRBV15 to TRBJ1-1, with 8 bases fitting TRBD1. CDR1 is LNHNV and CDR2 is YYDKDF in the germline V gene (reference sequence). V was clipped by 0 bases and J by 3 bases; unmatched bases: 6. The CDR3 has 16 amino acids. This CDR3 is CATSRDRGQGYTEAFF. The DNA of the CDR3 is TGTGCCACCAGCAGAGATCGTGGACAGGGTTACACTGAAGCTTTCTTT.

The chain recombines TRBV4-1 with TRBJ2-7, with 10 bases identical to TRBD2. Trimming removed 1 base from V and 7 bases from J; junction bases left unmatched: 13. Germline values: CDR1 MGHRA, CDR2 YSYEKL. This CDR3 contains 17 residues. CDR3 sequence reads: CASSQVVGTSATREQYF. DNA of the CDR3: TGCGCCAGCAGCCAAGTCGTCGGGACTAGCGCTACGAGGGAGCAGTACTTC.

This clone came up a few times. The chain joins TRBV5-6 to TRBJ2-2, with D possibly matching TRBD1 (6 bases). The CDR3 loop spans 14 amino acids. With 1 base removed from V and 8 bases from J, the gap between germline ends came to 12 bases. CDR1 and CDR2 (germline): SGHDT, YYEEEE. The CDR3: CASSLTGSPGELFF. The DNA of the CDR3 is TGTGCCAGCAGCTTGACAGGGAGCCCGGGGGAGCTGTTTTTT.

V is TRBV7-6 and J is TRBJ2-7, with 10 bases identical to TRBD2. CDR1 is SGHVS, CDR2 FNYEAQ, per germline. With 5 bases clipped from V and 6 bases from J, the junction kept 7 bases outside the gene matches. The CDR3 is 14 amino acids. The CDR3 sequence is CASSILAGPSEQYF. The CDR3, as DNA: TGTGCCAGCAGCATACTAGCGGGACCCAGCGAGCAGTACTTC.

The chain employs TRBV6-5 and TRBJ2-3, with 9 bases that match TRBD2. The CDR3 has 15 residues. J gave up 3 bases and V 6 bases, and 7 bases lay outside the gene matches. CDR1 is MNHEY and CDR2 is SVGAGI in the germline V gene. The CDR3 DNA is TGTGCCAGCAGAATAAGCGGGGGGCGAACAGATACGCAGTATTTT. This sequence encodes CASRISGGRTDTQYF.

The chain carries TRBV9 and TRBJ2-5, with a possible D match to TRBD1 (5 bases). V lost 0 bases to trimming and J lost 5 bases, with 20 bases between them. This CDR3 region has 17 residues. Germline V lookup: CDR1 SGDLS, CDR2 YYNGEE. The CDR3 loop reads CASSVEEFGALEETQYF. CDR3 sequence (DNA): TGTGCCAGCAGCGTAGAGGAATTTGGGGCCCTGGAGGAGACCCAGTACTTC.

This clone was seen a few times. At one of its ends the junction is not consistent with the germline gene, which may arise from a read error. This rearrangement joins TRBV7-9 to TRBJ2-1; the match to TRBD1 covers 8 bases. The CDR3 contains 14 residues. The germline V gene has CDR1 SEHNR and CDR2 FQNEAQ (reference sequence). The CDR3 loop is CSSSPRQGQGEQFF. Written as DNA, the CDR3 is TGTTCCAGCAGCCCTAGACAGGGGCAGGGTGAGCAGTTCTTC. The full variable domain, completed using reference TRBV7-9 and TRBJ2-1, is DTGVSQNPRHKITKRGQNVTFRCDPISEHNRLYWYRQTLGQGPEFLTYFQNEAQLEKSRLLSDRFSAERPKGSFSTLEIQRTEQGDSAMYLCSSSPRQGQGEQFFGPGTRLTVL.

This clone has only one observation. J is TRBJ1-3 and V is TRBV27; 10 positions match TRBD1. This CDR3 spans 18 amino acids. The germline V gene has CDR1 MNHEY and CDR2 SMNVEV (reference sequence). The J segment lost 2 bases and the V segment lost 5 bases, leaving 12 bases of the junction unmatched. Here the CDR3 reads CASSPGTGVLGAGNTIYF. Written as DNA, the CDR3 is TGTGCCAGCAGTCCCGGGACAGGGGTCCTTGGAGCTGGAAACACCATATATTTT.

The CDR3 reads CAISATSDLGETQYF. The CDR3 DNA is TGTGCCATCAGTGCCACTAGCGACCTGGGGGAGACCCAGTACTTC. The V call is TRBV10-3, the J call TRBJ2-5; 7 bases line up with TRBD2. This CDR3 has 15 residues. Trimming removed 4 bases from V and 5 bases from J; junction bases left unmatched: 10. Germline V gives CDR1 ENHRY, CDR2 SYGVKD.

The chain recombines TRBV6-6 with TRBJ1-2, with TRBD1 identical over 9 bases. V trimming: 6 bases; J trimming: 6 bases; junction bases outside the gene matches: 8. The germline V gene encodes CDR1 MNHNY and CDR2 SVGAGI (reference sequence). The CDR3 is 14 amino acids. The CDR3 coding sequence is TGTGCCAGCAGCTCACAGGGGGCAATGGATGGCTACACCTTC. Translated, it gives CASSSQGAMDGYTF.

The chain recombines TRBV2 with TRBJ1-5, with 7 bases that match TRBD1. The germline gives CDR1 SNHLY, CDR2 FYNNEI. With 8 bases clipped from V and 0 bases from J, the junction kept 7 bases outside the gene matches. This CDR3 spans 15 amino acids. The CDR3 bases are TGTGCCAGCCGGATACAGGGGAGTAGCAATCAGCCCCAGCATTTT. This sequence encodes CASRIQGSSNQPQHF.

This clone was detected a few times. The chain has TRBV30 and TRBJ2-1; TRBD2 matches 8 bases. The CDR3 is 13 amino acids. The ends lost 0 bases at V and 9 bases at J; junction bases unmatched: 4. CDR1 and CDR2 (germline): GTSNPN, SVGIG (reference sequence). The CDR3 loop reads CAWSVGLASEQFF. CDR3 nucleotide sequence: TGTGCCTGGAGTGTAGGACTAGCTTCTGAGCAGTTCTTC.

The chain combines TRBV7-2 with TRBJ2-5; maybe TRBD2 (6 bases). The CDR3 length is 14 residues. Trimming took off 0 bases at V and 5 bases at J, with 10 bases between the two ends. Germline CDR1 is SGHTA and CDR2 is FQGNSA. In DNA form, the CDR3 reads TGTGCCAGCAGCTTAGCGGGACTGTTCGAGACCCAGTACTTC. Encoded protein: CASSLAGLFETQYF.

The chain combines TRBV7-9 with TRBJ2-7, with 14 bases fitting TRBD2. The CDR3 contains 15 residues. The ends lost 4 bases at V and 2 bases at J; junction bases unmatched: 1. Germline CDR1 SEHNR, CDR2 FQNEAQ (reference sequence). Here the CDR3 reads CASSSTSGRAYEQYF. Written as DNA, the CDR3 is TGTGCCAGCAGCTCGACTAGCGGGAGGGCCTACGAGCAGTACTTC.